This TCR beta chain came from a study of blood T cell repertoires in COVID-19. The germline V gene has CDR1 PRHDT and CDR2 FYEKMQ (reference sequence). This CDR3 is 13 amino acids long. J was trimmed by 3 bases and V by 5 bases; bases with no gene match: 3. Generated by immunoSEQ multiplex PCR, the TCRdb table keeps only in-frame clones and is missing some. The sample includes hundreds of thousands of clones, around 91% of them seen just once. Turning to this clone: The same CDR3 can be traced to other DNA sequences in this sample.

This receptor was identified in a man aged 30-40 years who had recovered from COVID-19. The sample taken for sequencing was PBMCs or T cells enriched from blood (not recorded which). The genes are TRBV13 and TRBJ2-7, with 8 positions matching TRBD1. The CDR3 sequence is CASSLGQVYEQYF. DNA of the CDR3: TGTGCCAGCAGCCTGGGACAGGTCTACGAGCAGTACTTC.